This T cell receptor beta chain was captured in a study of cytomegalovirus exposure and HLA in healthy donors. Study overall: Per a later analysis, the roughly 670 first-cohort and some 110 validation repertoires shared one platform.

This table comes from immunoSEQ multiplex PCR, and its TCRdb copy is limited to in-frame clones, with some not included. The sample consists of around 69,000 clones, over 90% of them appearing once. Findings and limits, study-wide: Generally TCR sequences proved uncommon, though certain public TCRs appeared in numerous donors. Investigators reported under 200 TCR beta chains as tied to cytomegalovirus.

This clone was counted once. Its antigen remains unknown. The CDR3 spans 11 residues. The V end lost 3 bases, the J end lost 5 bases, and 7 bases lay between the germline ends. Per germline, CDR1 DFQATT and CDR2 SNEGSKA (reference sequence). The sequenced sample was PBMCs. The rearrangement uses TRBV20-1 and TRBJ2-5; no reliable D call. The sequence was collected from a woman aged 18-29 years in good health and CMV-seropositive. In nucleotides, the CDR3 is TGCAGTGCTAGTCTCTCGGAGACCCAGTACTTC. Translation gives CSASLSETQYF.